This TCR beta chain derives from a study of cytomegalovirus exposure and HLA in healthy donors. Study-wide background: Genotyping showed around 81% of a few hundred donors falling in the Caucasian-associated ancestry cluster.

Study-wide points: Reportedly, HLA-A and HLA-B alleles of most subjects were accurately predicted from TCR beta.

The PCR used 60 Vbeta and 13 Jbeta primers. Clones were read by immunoSEQ multiplex PCR, and TCRdb kept only the in-frame ones, dropping some. The sample lists about 52,000 clones, approximately 70% occurring once. On this clone: Its cognate antigen is unknown.

The material sequenced was PBMCs. The source of this sequence is a man between 18 and 35 years old in good health and CMV-seronegative.

The CDR3 sequence is CASSFGDEQFF. DNA of the CDR3: TGTGCCAGCAGTTTCGGTGATGAGCAGTTCTTC. The chain links TRBV27 to TRBJ2-1; D is undetermined. Germline assignment: CDR1 MNHEY and CDR2 SMNVEV (reference sequence). CDR3 size: 11 residues. The V end lost 3 bases, the J end lost 8 bases, and 5 bases lay between the germline ends.